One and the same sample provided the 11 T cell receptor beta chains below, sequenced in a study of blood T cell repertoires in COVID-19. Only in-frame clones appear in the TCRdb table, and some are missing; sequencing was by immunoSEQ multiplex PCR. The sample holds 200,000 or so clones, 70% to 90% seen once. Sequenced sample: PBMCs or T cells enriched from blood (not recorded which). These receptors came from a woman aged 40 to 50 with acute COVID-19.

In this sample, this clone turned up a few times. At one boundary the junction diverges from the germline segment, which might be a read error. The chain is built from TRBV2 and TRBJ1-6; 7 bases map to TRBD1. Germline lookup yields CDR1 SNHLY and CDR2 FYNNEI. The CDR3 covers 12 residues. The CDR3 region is CASTEQGPRLYF. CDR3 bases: TGTGCCAGCACCGAACAGGGGCCGAGGCTCTACTTT.

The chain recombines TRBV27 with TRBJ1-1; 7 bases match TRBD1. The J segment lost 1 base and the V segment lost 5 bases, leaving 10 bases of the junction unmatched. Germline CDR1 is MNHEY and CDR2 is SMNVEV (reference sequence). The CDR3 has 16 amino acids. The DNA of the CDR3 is TGTGCCAGCAGTCCCCCTGCGGGGACAGCGAACACTGAAGCTTTCTTT. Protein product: CASSPPAGTANTEAFF.

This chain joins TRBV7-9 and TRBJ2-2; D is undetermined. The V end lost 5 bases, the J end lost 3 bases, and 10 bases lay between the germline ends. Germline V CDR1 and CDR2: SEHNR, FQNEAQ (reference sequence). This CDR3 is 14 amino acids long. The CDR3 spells CASSVAGYTGELFF. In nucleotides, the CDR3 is TGTGCCAGCAGCGTCGCCGGGTACACCGGGGAGCTGTTTTTT. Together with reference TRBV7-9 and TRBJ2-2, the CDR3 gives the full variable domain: DTGVSQNPRHKITKRGQNVTFRCDPISEHNRLYWYRQTLGQGPEFLTYFQNEAQLEKSRLLSDRFSAERPKGSFSTLEIQRTEQGDSAMYLCASSVAGYTGELFFGEGSRLTVL.

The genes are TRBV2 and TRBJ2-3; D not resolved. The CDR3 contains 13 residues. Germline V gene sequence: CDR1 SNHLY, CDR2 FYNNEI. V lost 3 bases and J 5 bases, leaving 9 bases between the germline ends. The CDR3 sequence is CASSELRIDTQYF. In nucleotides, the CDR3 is TGTGCCAGCAGTGAGTTGCGGATAGATACGCAGTATTTT.

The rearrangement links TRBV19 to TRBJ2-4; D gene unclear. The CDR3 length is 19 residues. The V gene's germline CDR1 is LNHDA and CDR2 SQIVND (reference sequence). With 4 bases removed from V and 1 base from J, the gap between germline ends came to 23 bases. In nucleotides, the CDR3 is TGTGCCAGTAGTACAACAGCACCACGGTTCGCAACGGCCAAAAACATTCAGTACTTC. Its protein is CASSTTAPRFATAKNIQYF.

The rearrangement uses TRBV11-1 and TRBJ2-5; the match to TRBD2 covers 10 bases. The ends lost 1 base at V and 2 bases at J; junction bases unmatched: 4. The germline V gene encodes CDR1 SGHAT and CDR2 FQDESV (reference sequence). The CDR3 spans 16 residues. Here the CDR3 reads CASSLGVAGGQETQYF. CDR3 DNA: TGTGCCAGCAGCTTAGGAGTAGCGGGGGGACAAGAGACCCAGTACTTC.

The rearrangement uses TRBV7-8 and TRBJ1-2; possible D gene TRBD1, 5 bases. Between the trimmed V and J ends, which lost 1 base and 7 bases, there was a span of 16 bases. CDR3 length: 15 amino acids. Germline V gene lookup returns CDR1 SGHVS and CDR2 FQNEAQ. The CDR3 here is CASSLGGGTLGGYTF. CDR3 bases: TGTGCCAGCAGCTTAGGGGGGGGGACCCTCGGTGGCTACACCTTC.

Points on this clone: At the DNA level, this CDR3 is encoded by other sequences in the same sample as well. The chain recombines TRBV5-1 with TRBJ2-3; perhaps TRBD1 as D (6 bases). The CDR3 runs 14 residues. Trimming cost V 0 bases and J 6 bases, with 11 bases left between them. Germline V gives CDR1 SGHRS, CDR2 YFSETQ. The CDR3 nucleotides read TGCGCCAGCAGCTTGGGGGGGCGAGCGGATACGCAGTATTTT. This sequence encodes CASSLGGRADTQYF.

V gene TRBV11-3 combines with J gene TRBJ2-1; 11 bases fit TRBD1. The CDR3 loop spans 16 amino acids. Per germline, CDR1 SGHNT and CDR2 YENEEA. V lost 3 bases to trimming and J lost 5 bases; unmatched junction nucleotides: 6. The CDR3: CASSFLGQGANNEQFF. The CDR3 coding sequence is TGTGCCAGCAGCTTTCTCGGACAGGGGGCGAACAATGAGCAGTTCTTC.

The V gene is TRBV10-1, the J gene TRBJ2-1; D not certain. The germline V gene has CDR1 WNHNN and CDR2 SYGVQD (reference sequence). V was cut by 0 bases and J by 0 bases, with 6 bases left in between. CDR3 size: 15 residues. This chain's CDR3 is CASSESLDSYNEQFF. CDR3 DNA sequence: TGCGCCAGCAGTGAGTCCCTAGACTCCTACAATGAGCAGTTCTTC.

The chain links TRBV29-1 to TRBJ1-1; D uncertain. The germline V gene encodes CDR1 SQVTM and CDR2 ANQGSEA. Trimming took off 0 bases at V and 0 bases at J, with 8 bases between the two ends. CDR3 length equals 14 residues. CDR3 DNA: TGCAGCGTTGAAGACAGAGGAGTGAACACTGAAGCTTTCTTT. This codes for CSVEDRGVNTEAFF.